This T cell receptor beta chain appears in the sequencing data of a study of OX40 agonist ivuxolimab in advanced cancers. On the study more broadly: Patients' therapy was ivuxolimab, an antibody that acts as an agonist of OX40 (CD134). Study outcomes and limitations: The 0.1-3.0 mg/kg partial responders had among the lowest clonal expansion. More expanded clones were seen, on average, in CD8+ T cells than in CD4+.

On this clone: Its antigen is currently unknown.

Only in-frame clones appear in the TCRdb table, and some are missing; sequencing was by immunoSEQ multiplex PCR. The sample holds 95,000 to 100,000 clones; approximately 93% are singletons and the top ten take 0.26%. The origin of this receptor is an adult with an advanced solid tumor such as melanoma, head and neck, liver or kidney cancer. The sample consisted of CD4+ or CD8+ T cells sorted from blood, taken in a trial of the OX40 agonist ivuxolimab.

The CDR3 loop reads CASSPGTGESNYGYTF. As DNA, the CDR3 is TGCGCCAGCAGCCCGGGGACAGGTGAAAGCAACTATGGCTACACCTTC. The V gene is TRBV5-1, the J gene TRBJ1-2; 8 bases are a match to TRBD1. With 4 bases clipped from V and 2 bases from J, the junction kept 10 bases outside the gene matches. The germline V gene has CDR1 SGHRS and CDR2 YFSETQ. The length of the CDR3 is 16 residues.